Reported below is one TCR beta chain. The data were taken from a study of technical replicates of blood from several donors. From germline, CDR1 is ENHRY and CDR2 SYGVKD. This CDR3 is 15 amino acids long. The protocol was immunoSEQ multiplex PCR, while the TCRdb copy is restricted to in-frame clones and leaves out a portion. The sample holds 74,000 or so clones, about 92% seen once. The specimen sequenced was T cells isolated from PBMCs. The V and J genes are TRBV10-3 and TRBJ2-2; possible D gene TRBD1, 5 bases. The receptor comes from a human donor in good health. The CDR3 coding sequence is TGTGGCCTAAGCCCCCAGGGAAATAGAAGCGGGGAGCTGTTTTTT. Protein product: CGLSPQGNRSGELFF.